These 5 T cell receptor beta chains originate from one sample sequenced in a study of T cells in Graves' hyperthyroidism and ophthalmopathy. RNA transcripts provided the source from which TCR beta CDR3 regions were amplified. HTBI primers were the set used in a first-round RT-PCR of the TCR CDR3. TCRdb reprocessed the multiplex PCR reads via MiXCR and lists one record per CDR3 protein. The sample records fewer than 400,000 distinct CDR3 sequences, approximately 14% being singletons. The sample consisted of blood. These receptor sequences come from a woman aged 18-35 years with Graves' hyperthyroidism that later progressed to Graves' ophthalmopathy.

In the case of this clonotype: Compared with germline, one end of the junction differs, possibly owing to a read error. The gene calls are TRBV7-7 and TRBJ2-1; the D is unclear. This CDR3 region has 18 residues. Germline assignment: CDR1 SSHAT and CDR2 FNYEAQ (reference sequence). The DNA of the CDR3 is TGTGCTAGCAGCCCCACCGCTGGACCCATCATTAGGTACAATGAGCAGTTCTTC. Protein: CASSPTAGPIIRYNEQFF.

This sequence joins TRBV25-1 and TRBJ1-1; TRBD1 might be the D (6 bases). V lost 4 bases to trimming and J lost 5 bases, with 17 bases between them. CDR3 length equals 15 residues. From germline, CDR1 is MGHDK and CDR2 SYGVNS. The CDR3: CASSALQGWRTEAFF. The CDR3 DNA sequence: TGTGCCAGCAGTGCCTTACAGGGATGGCGGACTGAAGCTTTCTTT.

Of note for this clonotype: A much larger clonotype is one base distant, so this may be a read error. The chain uses TRBV6-1 and TRBJ2-7; D could derive from TRBD1 or TRBD2 (5 bases each). CDR3 size: 14 residues. The germline CDR1 and CDR2 sequences are MNHNS and SASEGT. The CDR3 nucleotides read TGTGCCAGCAGAAAAAGGGACGGTCGTTACGGGCAGTACTTC. This encodes CASRKRDGRYGQYF.

The rearrangement joins TRBV10-2 to TRBJ1-4, with D uncertain. V lost 6 bases and J 5 bases, leaving 13 bases between the germline ends. The CDR3 loop spans 14 amino acids. Germline loops: CDR1 WSHSY, CDR2 SAAADI. Written as DNA, the CDR3 is TGCGCCAGCAGGGAGACAAAGGGCAATGAAAAACTGTTTTTT. Translating gives CASRETKGNEKLFF.

The chain links TRBV5-1 to TRBJ1-1; maybe TRBD1 (6 bases). Germline CDR1 SGHRS, CDR2 YFSETQ. Between the trimmed V and J ends, which lost 2 bases and 3 bases, there was a span of 26 bases. CDR3 length equals 19 residues. The DNA for the CDR3 is TGCGCCAGCAGCTTCCACCAAGGACAGCCCAACCCTTTTTACACTGAAGCTTTCTTT. It is translated as CASSFHQGQPNPFYTEAFF.